This T cell receptor (beta chain) was observed in a study of blood T cell repertoires in COVID-19. Study at large: The United States, Italy and Spain supplied acute and convalescent COVID-19 samples. The analysed material was cDNA or gDNA that came from T cells, B-cell-depleted T cells, or PBMCs.

The CDR3 is 15 amino acids. Germline assignment: CDR1 SGHRS and CDR2 YFSETQ. As regards this clone: One end of the junction fails to match germline, which may point to a read error. Other DNA variants within this sample encode the same CDR3.

Under the authors' procedure: Amplifying reference gene primers gave estimates of nucleated cell counts. TCRdb keeps only in-frame clones here, not all; method: immunoSEQ multiplex PCR. Clonal size and the V and J genes are those of that table, whereas D and trimming came from the DNA. The data show 140,000 to 150,000 clones, roughly 80% seen once. The TCR comes from a woman aged 40 to 50 with active or convalescent COVID-19. The sequencing sample was made of peripheral blood. The chain couples TRBV5-1 to TRBJ2-5; the D gene is possibly TRBD1 (5 bases). The CDR3 DNA sequence: TGCGCCAGTAGCTTTGCTGGTGGGGCCCAAGAGACCCAGTACTTC. This codes for CASSFAGGAQETQYF. The whole variable domain, filled in from reference TRBV5-1 and TRBJ2-5, reads KAGVTQTPRYLIKTRGQQVTLSCSPISGHRSVSWYQQTPGQGLQFLFEYFSETQRNKGNFPGRFSGRQFSNSRSEMNVSTLELGDSALYLCASSFAGGAQETQYFGPGTRLLVL.